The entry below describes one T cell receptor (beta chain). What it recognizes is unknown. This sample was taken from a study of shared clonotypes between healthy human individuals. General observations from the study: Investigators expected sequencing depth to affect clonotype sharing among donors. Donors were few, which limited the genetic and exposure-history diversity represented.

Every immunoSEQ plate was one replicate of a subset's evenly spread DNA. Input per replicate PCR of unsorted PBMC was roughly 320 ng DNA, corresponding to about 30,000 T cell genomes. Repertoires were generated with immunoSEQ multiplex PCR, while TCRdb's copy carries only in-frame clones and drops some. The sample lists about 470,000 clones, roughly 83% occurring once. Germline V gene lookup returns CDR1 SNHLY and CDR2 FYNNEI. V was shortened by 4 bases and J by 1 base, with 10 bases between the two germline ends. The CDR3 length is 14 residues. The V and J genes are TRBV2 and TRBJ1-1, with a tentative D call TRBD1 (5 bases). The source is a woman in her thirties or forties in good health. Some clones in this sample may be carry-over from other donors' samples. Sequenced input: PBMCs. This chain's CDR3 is CASSVTGTNTEAFF. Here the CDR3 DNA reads TGTGCCAGCAGTGTAACAGGAACGAACACTGAAGCTTTCTTT.